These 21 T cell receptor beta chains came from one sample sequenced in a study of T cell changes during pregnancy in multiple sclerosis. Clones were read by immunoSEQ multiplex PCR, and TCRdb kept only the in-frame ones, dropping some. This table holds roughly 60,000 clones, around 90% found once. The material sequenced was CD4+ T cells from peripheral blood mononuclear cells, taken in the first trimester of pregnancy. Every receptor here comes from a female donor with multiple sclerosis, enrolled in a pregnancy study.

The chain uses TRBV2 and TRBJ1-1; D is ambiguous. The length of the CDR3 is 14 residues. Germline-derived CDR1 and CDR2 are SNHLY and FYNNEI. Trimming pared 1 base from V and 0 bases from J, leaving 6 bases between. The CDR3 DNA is TGTGCCAGCAGTGAAGGAGTGTTGAACACTGAAGCTTTCTTT. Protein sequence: CASSEGVLNTEAFF.

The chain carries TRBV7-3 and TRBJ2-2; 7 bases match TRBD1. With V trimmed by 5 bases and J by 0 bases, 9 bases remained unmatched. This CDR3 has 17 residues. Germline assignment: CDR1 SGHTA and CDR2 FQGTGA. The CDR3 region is CASSLQTGTANTGELFF. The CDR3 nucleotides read TGTGCCAGCAGCCTTCAAACCGGGACAGCGAACACCGGGGAGCTGTTTTTT.

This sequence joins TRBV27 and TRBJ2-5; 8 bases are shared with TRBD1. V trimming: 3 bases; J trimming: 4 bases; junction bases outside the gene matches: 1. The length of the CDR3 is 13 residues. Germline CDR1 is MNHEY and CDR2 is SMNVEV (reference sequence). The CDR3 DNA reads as TGTGCCAGCAGTTTCACAGGGGGAGAGACCCAGTACTTC. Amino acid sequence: CASSFTGGETQYF.

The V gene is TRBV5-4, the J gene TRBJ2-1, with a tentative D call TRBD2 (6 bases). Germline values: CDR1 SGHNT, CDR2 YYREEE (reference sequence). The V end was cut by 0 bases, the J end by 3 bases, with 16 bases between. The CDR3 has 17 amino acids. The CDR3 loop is CASSLGGLSDIYNEQFF. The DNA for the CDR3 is TGTGCCAGCAGCTTGGGCGGACTATCCGATATCTACAATGAGCAGTTCTTC.

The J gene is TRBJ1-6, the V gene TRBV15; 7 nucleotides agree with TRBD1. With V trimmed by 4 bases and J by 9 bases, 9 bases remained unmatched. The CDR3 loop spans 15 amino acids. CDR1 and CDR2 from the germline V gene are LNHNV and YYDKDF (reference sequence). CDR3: CATSINRGSLSPLHF. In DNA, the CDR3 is TGTGCCACCAGCATTAACAGGGGCTCCCTTTCACCCCTCCACTTT.

The CDR3 protein is CASSGNRGPNTEAFF. The CDR3 nucleotides are TGCGCCAGCAGCGGCAACAGGGGCCCGAACACTGAAGCTTTCTTT. The rearrangement uses TRBV5-1 and TRBJ1-1, with TRBD1 matching 7 bases. Germline CDR1 is SGHRS and CDR2 is YFSETQ. J lost 1 base, V lost 4 bases, and 7 bases had no gene match. CDR3 size: 15 residues.

The CDR3 DNA reads as TGTGCTAGTGGTTTGGTCCCGAATCGGGTCGCCTTGAACACTGAAGCTTTCTTT. It is translated as CASGLVPNRVALNTEAFF. The rearrangement links TRBV12-5 to TRBJ1-1, with unresolved D. The V gene lost 0 bases and the J gene lost 0 bases, with 17 bases spanning the gap. CDR1 is LGHNT and CDR2 is FRNRAP in the germline V gene. This CDR3 spans 18 amino acids.

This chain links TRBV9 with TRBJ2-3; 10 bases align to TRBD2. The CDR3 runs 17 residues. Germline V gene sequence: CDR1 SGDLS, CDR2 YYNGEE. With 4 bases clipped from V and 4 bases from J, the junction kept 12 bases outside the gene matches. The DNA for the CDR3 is TGTGCCAGCAGCTCCCAGAAAGCGGGAGGGCCAGCAGATACGCAGTATTTT. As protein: CASSSQKAGGPADTQYF. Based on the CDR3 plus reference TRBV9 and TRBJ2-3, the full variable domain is DSGVTQTPKHLITATGQRVTLRCSPRSGDLSVYWYQQSLDQGLQFLIQYYNGEERAKGNILERFSAQQFPDLHSELNLSSLELGDSALYFCASSSQKAGGPADTQYFGPGTRLTVL.

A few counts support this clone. The CDR3 region has the DNA TGTGCCAGCAGTTACTCGAGGGGGAGGGCGGCTTCACCCCTCCACTTT. Translation gives CASSYSRGRAASPLHF. J is TRBJ1-6 and V is TRBV6-5; possible D gene TRBD1, 6 bases. Germline CDR1 reads MNHEY; CDR2 reads SVGAGI. The CDR3 is 16 residues long. V lost 0 bases and J 9 bases, leaving 15 bases between the germline ends.

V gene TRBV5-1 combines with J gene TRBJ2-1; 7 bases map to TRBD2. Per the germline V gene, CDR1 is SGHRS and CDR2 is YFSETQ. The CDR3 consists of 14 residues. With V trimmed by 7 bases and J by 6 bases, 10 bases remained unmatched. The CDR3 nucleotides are TGCGCCAGCGTGGGAGGGAAGGCGGGCAATGAGCAGTTCTTC. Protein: CASVGGKAGNEQFF.

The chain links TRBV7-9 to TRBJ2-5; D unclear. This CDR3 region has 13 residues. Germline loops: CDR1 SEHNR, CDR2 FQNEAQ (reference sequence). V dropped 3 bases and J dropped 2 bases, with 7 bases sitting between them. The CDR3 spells CASSFTVQETQYF. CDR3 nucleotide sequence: TGTGCCAGCAGCTTTACTGTACAAGAGACCCAGTACTTC.

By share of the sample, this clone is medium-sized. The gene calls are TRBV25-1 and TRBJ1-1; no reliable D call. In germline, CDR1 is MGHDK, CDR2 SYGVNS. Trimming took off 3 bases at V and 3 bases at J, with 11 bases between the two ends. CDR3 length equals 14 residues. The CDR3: CASSDPAGDTEAFF. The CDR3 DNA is TGTGCCAGCAGTGATCCGGCCGGGGACACTGAAGCTTTCTTT.

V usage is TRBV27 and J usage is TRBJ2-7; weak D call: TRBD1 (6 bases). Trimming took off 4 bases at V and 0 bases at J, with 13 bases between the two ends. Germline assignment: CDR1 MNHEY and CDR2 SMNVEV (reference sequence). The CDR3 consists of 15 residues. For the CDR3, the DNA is TGTGCCAGCAGTTCGGACAGAATAAGCTCCTACGAGCAGTACTTC. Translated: CASSSDRISSYEQYF.

The CDR3 sequence is CAISEGWQGQLAGAFF. The CDR3 region has the DNA TGTGCCATCAGTGAAGGTTGGCAGGGGCAATTAGCGGGAGCTTTCTTT. The chain combines TRBV10-3 with TRBJ1-1; D possibly corresponds to TRBD1 (6 bases). The CDR3 contains 16 residues. The germline V and J ends were trimmed by 3 bases and 10 bases, with 24 bases remaining between them. Germline V gene sequence: CDR1 ENHRY, CDR2 SYGVKD.

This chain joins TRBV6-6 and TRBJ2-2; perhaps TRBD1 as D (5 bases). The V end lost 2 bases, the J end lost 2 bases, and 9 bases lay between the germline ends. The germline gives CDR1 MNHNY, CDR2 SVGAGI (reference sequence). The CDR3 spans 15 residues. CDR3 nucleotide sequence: TGTGCCAGCAGTTACGACAGACCAAACACCGGGGAGCTGTTTTTT. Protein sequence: CASSYDRPNTGELFF.

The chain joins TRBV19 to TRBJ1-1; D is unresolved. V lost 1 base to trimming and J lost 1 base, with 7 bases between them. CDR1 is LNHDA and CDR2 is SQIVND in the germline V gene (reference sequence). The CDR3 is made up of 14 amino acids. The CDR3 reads CASSIVGENTEAFF. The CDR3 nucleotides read TGTGCCAGTAGTATAGTGGGAGAGAACACTGAAGCTTTCTTT.

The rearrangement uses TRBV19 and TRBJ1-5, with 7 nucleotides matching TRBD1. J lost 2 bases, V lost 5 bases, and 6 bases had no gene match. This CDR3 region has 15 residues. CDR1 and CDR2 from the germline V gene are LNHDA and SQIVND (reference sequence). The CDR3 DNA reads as TGTGCCAGTAGTCCGAAAGGACAGGGCAATCAGCCCCAGCATTTT. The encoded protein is CASSPKGQGNQPQHF.

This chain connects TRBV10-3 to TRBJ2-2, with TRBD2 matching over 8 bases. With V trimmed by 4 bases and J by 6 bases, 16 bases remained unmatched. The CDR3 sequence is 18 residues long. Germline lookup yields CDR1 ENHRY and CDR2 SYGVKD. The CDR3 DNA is TGTGCCATCAGTGTCAAGATTGGAGCGGGAGATGGATCCGGGGAGCTGTTTTTT. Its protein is CAISVKIGAGDGSGELFF.

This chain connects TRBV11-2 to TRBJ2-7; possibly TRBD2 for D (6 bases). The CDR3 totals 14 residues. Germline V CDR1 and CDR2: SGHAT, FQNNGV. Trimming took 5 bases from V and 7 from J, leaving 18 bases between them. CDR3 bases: TGTGCCAGCAGCCCGTCGGAGGTTCGGGGGGAGCAGTACTTC. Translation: CASSPSEVRGEQYF.

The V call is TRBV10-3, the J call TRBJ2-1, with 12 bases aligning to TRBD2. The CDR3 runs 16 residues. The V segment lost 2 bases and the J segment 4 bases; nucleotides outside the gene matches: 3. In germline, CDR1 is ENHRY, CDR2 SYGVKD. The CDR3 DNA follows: TGTGCCATCAGTGAGAGGACTAGCGGGACGTACAATGAGCAGTTCTTC. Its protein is CAISERTSGTYNEQFF.

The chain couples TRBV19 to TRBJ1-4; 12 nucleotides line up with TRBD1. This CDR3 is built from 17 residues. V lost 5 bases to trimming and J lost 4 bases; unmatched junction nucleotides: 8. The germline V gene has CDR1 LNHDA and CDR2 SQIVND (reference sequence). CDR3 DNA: TGTGCCAGTAGTGCCCGGGACAGGGGGCACCTTAATGAAAAACTGTTTTTT. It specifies CASSARDRGHLNEKLFF.